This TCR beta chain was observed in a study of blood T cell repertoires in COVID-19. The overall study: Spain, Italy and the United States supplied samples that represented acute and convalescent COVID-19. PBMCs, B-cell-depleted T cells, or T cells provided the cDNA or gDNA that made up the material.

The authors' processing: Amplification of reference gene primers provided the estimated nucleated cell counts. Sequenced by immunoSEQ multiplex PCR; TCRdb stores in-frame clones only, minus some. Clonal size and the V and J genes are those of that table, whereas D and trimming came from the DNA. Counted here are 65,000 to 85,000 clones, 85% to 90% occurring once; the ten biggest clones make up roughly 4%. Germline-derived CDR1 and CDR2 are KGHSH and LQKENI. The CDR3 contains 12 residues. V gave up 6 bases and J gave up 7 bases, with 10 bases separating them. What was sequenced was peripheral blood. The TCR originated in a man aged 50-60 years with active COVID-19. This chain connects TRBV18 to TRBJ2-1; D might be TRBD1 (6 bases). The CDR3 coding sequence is TGTGCCAGCTCGCTGCAGGGGAATGAGCAGTTCTTC. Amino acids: CASSLQGNEQFF.